Listed below are T cell receptor beta chains from one sample, sequenced in a study of CD8 T cells in Susac syndrome. TCRdb independently ran MiXCR on the immunoSEQ multiplex PCR reads; one entry per CDR3 protein. There are about 200,000 distinct CDR3 sequences in the sample; approximately 94% occur only once, and under 0.095% lies in the top ten. The source material was CD4+ T cells from PBMCs. The receptors come from a human donor with multiple sclerosis. The conserved cysteine and the conserved F or W are not part of the CDR3 here. Each record gives: CDR3 length, V gene, CDR3 protein.

len: 14
v_gene: TRBV6-6
CDR3aa: ASSYSPGEREETQY

len: 13
v_gene: TRBV7-7
CDR3aa: ASSGTGGATETQY

len: 12
v_gene: TRBV3-1
CDR3aa: ASSLGGIPYEQY

len: 13
v_gene: TRBV9
CDR3aa: ASSSLGERYTEAF

len: 12
v_gene: TRBV6-2/TRBV6-3
CDR3aa: ASRLAATGFGYT

len: 13
v_gene: TRBV2
CDR3aa: ASSEATGTHQPQH

len: 11
v_gene: TRBV11-2
CDR3aa: ASSFGRNTEAF

len: 15
v_gene: TRBV4-3
CDR3aa: ASSQDIRTGGWNEQF

len: 14
v_gene: TRBV6-1
CDR3aa: ASTPTWARGRNEQF

len: 12
v_gene: TRBV20-1
CDR3aa: SARGDITGNEQY